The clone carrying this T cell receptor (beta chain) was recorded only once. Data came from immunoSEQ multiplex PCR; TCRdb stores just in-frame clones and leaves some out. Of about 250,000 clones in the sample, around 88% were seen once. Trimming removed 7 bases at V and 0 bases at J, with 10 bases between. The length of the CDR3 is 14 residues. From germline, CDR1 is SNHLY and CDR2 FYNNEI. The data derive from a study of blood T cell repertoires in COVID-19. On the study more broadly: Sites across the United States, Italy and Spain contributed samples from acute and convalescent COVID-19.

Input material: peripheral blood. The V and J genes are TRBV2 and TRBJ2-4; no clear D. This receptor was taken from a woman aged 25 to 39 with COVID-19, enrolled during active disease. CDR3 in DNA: TGTGCCAGCAAAAAAGAGTTAGCCAAAAACATTCAGTACTTC. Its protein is CASKKELAKNIQYF.